These T cell receptor beta chains were read from a single sample in a study of OX40 agonist ivuxolimab in advanced cancers. Libraries were prepared by immunoSEQ multiplex PCR; TCRdb keeps only in-frame clonotypes and omits some of them. The table lists around 82,000 clones, about 90% of them singletons. Sequencing was performed on CD4+ or CD8+ T cells sorted from blood, taken in a trial of the OX40 agonist ivuxolimab. Receptor source: an adult with an advanced solid tumor such as melanoma, head and neck, liver or kidney cancer. CDR3s include the opening cysteine and the closing phenylalanine or tryptophan. The order of the fields is CDR3 DNA, CDR3 protein, J gene, D gene, clone size, V gene. D genes are given only for firm matches. Only some rows state a clone size, as once, few, many or a class for expanded clones.

DNA: TGTGCCAGCAGCTCCGGGACCTCTGGAAACACCATATATTTT
CDR3: CASSSGTSGNTIYF
J: TRBJ1-3
D: .
size: once
V: TRBV7-9

DNA: TGTGCCAGTAGTCCGCACACCGGGGAGCTGTTTTTT
CDR3: CASSPHTGELFF
J: TRBJ2-2
D: .
size: .
V: TRBV19

DNA: TGTGCCAGCAGTACCGTTGCAGGGGGAATTAACTATGGCTACACCTTC
CDR3: CASSTVAGGINYGYTF
J: TRBJ1-2
D: TRBD1
size: .
V: TRBV28

DNA: TGTGCCAGCAGTTCCCCGGGGTTTAGGTACGAGCAGTACTTC
CDR3: CASSSPGFRYEQYF
J: TRBJ2-7
D: .
size: .
V: TRBV28

DNA: TGTGCCAGCAGCCAAAAACCACGACTGGACCGGATATACGAGCAGTACTTC
CDR3: CASSQKPRLDRIYEQYF
J: TRBJ2-7
D: .
size: once
V: TRBV14

DNA: TGTGCAAGTCGCCCTTGGGGATGTGAGCAGTTCTTC
CDR3: CASRPWGCEQFF
J: TRBJ2-1
D: .
size: .
V: TRBV12-2

DNA: TGTGCCAGTAGTACCAGGGACGGAGGGGGGTCCTACGAGCAGTACTTC
CDR3: CASSTRDGGGSYEQYF
J: TRBJ2-7
D: .
size: .
V: TRBV19

DNA: TGTGCCAGCAGCTCCGACCGTCCGAGCTCTGGAAACACCATATATTTT
CDR3: CASSSDRPSSGNTIYF
J: TRBJ1-3
D: .
size: .
V: TRBV5-4

DNA: TGTGCCAGCAGCTTAAGGGAACCGGGACTAGTGGTAGATACGCAGTATTTT
CDR3: CASSLREPGLVVDTQYF
J: TRBJ2-3
D: TRBD2
size: .
V: TRBV5-4

DNA: TGTGCCAGCTCACCTGTCGGACTAGCGGGCCGCCAAGAGACCCAGTACTTC
CDR3: CASSPVGLAGRQETQYF
J: TRBJ2-5
D: TRBD2
size: .
V: TRBV18

DNA: TGTGCCAGCAGTTCGACTAGCGGGGCCCCCTACAATGAGCAGTTCTTC
CDR3: CASSSTSGAPYNEQFF
J: TRBJ2-1
D: TRBD2
size: .
V: TRBV11-1

DNA: TGTGCCATCGGAGCCGGAAAAAACAATCAGCCCCAGCATTTT
CDR3: CAIGAGKNNQPQHF
J: TRBJ1-5
D: .
size: few
V: TRBV10-3

DNA: TGTGCCAGCAGCCAAGTCGTTCCGGGGAGAGCAGATACGCAGTATTTT
CDR3: CASSQVVPGRADTQYF
J: TRBJ2-3
D: .
size: .
V: TRBV4-2

DNA: TGCAGCGTTGAAGATAAAGACGAGCAGTTCTTC
CDR3: CSVEDKDEQFF
J: TRBJ2-1
D: .
size: .
V: TRBV29-1

DNA: TGTGCCACCTTAGGGGGTGTCGACACCGGGGAGCTGTTTTTT
CDR3: CATLGGVDTGELFF
J: TRBJ2-2
D: .
size: .
V: TRBV28

DNA: TGTGCCAGCAGCCCTAGCGGGAAGACCGGGGAGCTGTTTTTT
CDR3: CASSPSGKTGELFF
J: TRBJ2-2
D: TRBD2
size: .
V: TRBV7-8

DNA: TGTGCCAGCAGCTTTGGGGGACTAGCGGGAATGTTAGATACGCAGTATTTT
CDR3: CASSFGGLAGMLDTQYF
J: TRBJ2-3
D: TRBD2
size: .
V: TRBV5-6

DNA: TGTGCCAGCGGGAAGGGGATCGGGGAAAAACTGTTTTTT
CDR3: CASGKGIGEKLFF
J: TRBJ1-4
D: .
size: .
V: TRBV6-5

DNA: TGTGCCAGCAGACGAGAGGCTCATGACAGGGATGGCAATCAGCCCCAGCATTTT
CDR3: CASRREAHDRDGNQPQHF
J: TRBJ1-5
D: TRBD1
size: .
V: TRBV25-1

DNA: TGTGCCAGCAGCCGTACAGGGACTAGCGGGATATACGAGCAGTACTTC
CDR3: CASSRTGTSGIYEQYF
J: TRBJ2-7
D: TRBD2
size: .
V: TRBV6-6

DNA: TGTGCCAGCAGGGGGGCCTATGGCTACACCTTC
CDR3: CASRGAYGYTF
J: TRBJ1-2
D: .
size: .
V: TRBV14

DNA: TGTGCCAGCAGCCCCTTGACGGGTATATCCTACAATGAGCAGTTCTTC
CDR3: CASSPLTGISYNEQFF
J: TRBJ2-1
D: .
size: few
V: TRBV7-9

DNA: TGTGCCAGCAGTTACTCCGGACAAGAGACCCAGTACTTC
CDR3: CASSYSGQETQYF
J: TRBJ2-5
D: .
size: .
V: TRBV5-5

DNA: TGTGCCAGCAGTGTAACCGGGGAGCTGTTTTTT
CDR3: CASSVTGELFF
J: TRBJ2-2
D: .
size: few
V: TRBV2

DNA: TGTGCCAGCTCACCACCTGGCCAGCCCCAGCATTTT
CDR3: CASSPPGQPQHF
J: TRBJ1-5
D: .
size: .
V: TRBV18

DNA: TGTGCCAGCAGCGTGTCCGGTGGGGGGTTAGCGGGAATCATTGGGGAAAACATTCAGTACTTC
CDR3: CASSVSGGGLAGIIGENIQYF
J: TRBJ2-4
D: TRBD2
size: .
V: TRBV9

DNA: TGTGCCAGCTCCCGGCTAGCGGGAGTTAACGAGCAGTACTTC
CDR3: CASSRLAGVNEQYF
J: TRBJ2-7
D: TRBD2
size: .
V: TRBV6-5

DNA: TGTGCCAGCAGCTTAGACAGGGTCGGTAGCACAGATACGCAGTATTTT
CDR3: CASSLDRVGSTDTQYF
J: TRBJ2-3
D: .
size: .
V: TRBV7-2

DNA: TGCAGCGTTGTTTCAGCGGGAGGGGCCCAAGAGACCCAGTACTTC
CDR3: CSVVSAGGAQETQYF
J: TRBJ2-5
D: TRBD2
size: .
V: TRBV29-1

DNA: TGTGCCAGTAGGGGACCGGGGTACGAGCAGTACTTC
CDR3: CASRGPGYEQYF
J: TRBJ2-7
D: .
size: .
V: TRBV19

DNA: TGCGCCAGCAGCTCGGGACTAGCGGGGTACAATGAGCAGTTCTTC
CDR3: CASSSGLAGYNEQFF
J: TRBJ2-1
D: TRBD2
size: .
V: TRBV5-1

DNA: TGTGCCAGCAGCACCTGGACGGGCCTATACGAGCAGTACTTC
CDR3: CASSTWTGLYEQYF
J: TRBJ2-7
D: .
size: .
V: TRBV7-9

DNA: TGTGCCAGTAGGGGCGAGCGGGACACAGATACGCAGTATTTT
CDR3: CASRGERDTDTQYF
J: TRBJ2-3
D: TRBD2
size: .
V: TRBV19

DNA: TGTGCCAGCAGTTTCAGGAGCTCCTACAATGAGCAGTTCTTC
CDR3: CASSFRSSYNEQFF
J: TRBJ2-1
D: .
size: .
V: TRBV28

DNA: TGTGCCAGCAGTTCCGGACAGGGGGCGCGCACAGATACGCAGTATTTT
CDR3: CASSSGQGARTDTQYF
J: TRBJ2-3
D: TRBD1
size: once
V: TRBV27

DNA: TGTGCCATCAGACCGGACATTTCAGGAAACACCATATATTTT
CDR3: CAIRPDISGNTIYF
J: TRBJ1-3
D: .
size: once
V: TRBV10-3

DNA: TGTGCCAGTGGAAAGACGGGAACCTACGAGCAGTACTTC
CDR3: CASGKTGTYEQYF
J: TRBJ2-7
D: .
size: .
V: TRBV19

DNA: TGTGCCAGCAGCCTGACTAGCGCATCCTACAATGAGCAGTTCTTC
CDR3: CASSLTSASYNEQFF
J: TRBJ2-1
D: TRBD2
size: .
V: TRBV7-3

DNA: TGTGCCAGCAGCTTCCTGGCGACCTCGGTACCCTACGAGCAGTACTTC
CDR3: CASSFLATSVPYEQYF
J: TRBJ2-7
D: .
size: .
V: TRBV7-8

DNA: TGTGCCAGTAGGGTGGACAGGAATTATGGCTACACCTTC
CDR3: CASRVDRNYGYTF
J: TRBJ1-2
D: TRBD1
size: .
V: TRBV19

DNA: TGTGCCTGGAGTGGTGCAAGGATGCATGAGCAGTTCTTC
CDR3: CAWSGARMHEQFF
J: TRBJ2-1
D: .
size: .
V: TRBV30

DNA: TGTGCCAGCAGTTTCGGGGGGTGGTATGAGCAGTTCTTC
CDR3: CASSFGGWYEQFF
J: TRBJ2-1
D: TRBD2
size: .
V: TRBV28

DNA: TGTGCCCAGGCACCCGGACTAGGGCGGACCATCGATACGCAGTATTTT
CDR3: CAQAPGLGRTIDTQYF
J: TRBJ2-3
D: TRBD2
size: .
V: TRBV30

DNA: TGTGCCAGTTCTACCTTGGGTACAGAGACCCAGTACTTC
CDR3: CASSTLGTETQYF
J: TRBJ2-5
D: .
size: once
V: TRBV19

DNA: TGTGCCAGCAGCTTAAACCCAACCGGGGGCTCTGGGGGCTACACCTTC
CDR3: CASSLNPTGGSGGYTF
J: TRBJ1-2
D: .
size: .
V: TRBV7-2